Shown below are 11 T cell receptor beta chains from a single sample sequenced in a study of OX40 agonist ivuxolimab in advanced cancers. The protocol was immunoSEQ multiplex PCR, while the TCRdb copy is restricted to in-frame clones and leaves out a portion. The table shows over 65,000 clones, with about 92% occurring only once. Source: CD4+ or CD8+ T cells sorted from blood, taken in a trial of the OX40 agonist ivuxolimab. These receptors all come from an adult with an advanced solid tumor such as melanoma, head and neck, liver or kidney cancer.

V usage is TRBV7-9 and J usage is TRBJ1-3, with D unresolved. V lost 8 bases and J 0 bases, leaving 5 bases between the germline ends. There are 12 residues in the CDR3. Germline assignment: CDR1 SEHNR and CDR2 FQNEAQ (reference sequence). CDR3 in DNA: TGTGCCAGCGCCGCCTCTGGAAACACCATATATTTT. Translation: CASAASGNTIYF.

This CDR3 reads CASRRGGAQYNEQFF. The CDR3 nucleotides are TGTGCCAGCAGGCGCGGGGGGGCCCAATACAATGAGCAGTTCTTC. The chain carries TRBV6-5 and TRBJ2-1, with TRBD2 identical over 9 bases. The V gene end was trimmed by 6 bases and the J gene end by 4 bases; junction bases not matched to a gene: 7. The CDR3 is 15 residues long. The V gene's germline CDR1 is MNHEY and CDR2 SVGAGI.

The chain is built from TRBV5-1 and TRBJ2-3; 7 bases are shared with TRBD1. The V gene end was trimmed by 0 bases and the J gene end by 2 bases; junction bases not matched to a gene: 6. CDR3 size: 16 residues. In germline, CDR1 is SGHRS, CDR2 YFSETQ. This chain's CDR3 is CASSLVGTDYTDTQYF. Here the CDR3 DNA reads TGCGCCAGCAGCTTGGTTGGGACAGACTACACAGATACGCAGTATTTT.

The chain combines TRBV18 with TRBJ2-5, with TRBD2 matching 10 bases. Unmatched junction bases numbered 6, after V lost 2 bases and J lost 9 bases. This CDR3 region has 14 residues. In germline, CDR1 is KGHSH, CDR2 LQKENI. CDR3 nucleotides: TGTGCCAGCTCACCATACCTAGCGGGAGACTCCCAGTACTTC. It codes for CASSPYLAGDSQYF.

The chain combines TRBV9 with TRBJ2-7; 9 bases map to TRBD1. J gave up 6 bases and V 0 bases, and 10 bases lay outside the gene matches. Germline assignment: CDR1 SGDLS and CDR2 YYNGEE. The CDR3 covers 16 residues. Here the CDR3 reads CASSVGGGTGGREQYF. The CDR3 coding sequence is TGTGCCAGCAGCGTAGGCGGGGGAACAGGGGGCCGCGAGCAGTACTTC.

J is TRBJ1-2 and V is TRBV25-1, with TRBD1 identical over 7 bases. J was trimmed by 3 bases and V by 6 bases; bases with no gene match: 7. The CDR3 contains 14 residues. Looked up from germline, CDR1 is MGHDK and CDR2 is SYGVNS. The CDR3, as DNA: TGTGCCAGCAGAAGCCCAGGGGGGTACTATGGCTACACCTTC. Protein product: CASRSPGGYYGYTF.

V usage is TRBV5-1 and J usage is TRBJ2-2; unclear D gene. The germline V gene encodes CDR1 SGHRS and CDR2 YFSETQ. This CDR3 is built from 14 residues. The V end was cut by 2 bases, the J end by 7 bases, with 12 bases between. The CDR3 bases are TGCGCCAGCAGCTTAGGACCCCGCGGCGGGGAGCTGTTTTTT. This encodes CASSLGPRGGELFF.

The chain employs TRBV6-5 and TRBJ2-7; 7 positions match TRBD1. CDR1 is MNHEY, CDR2 SVGAGI, per germline. This CDR3 is 13 amino acids long. V was clipped by 5 bases and J by 1 base; unmatched bases: 2. As DNA, the CDR3 is TGTGCCAGCAGTGAGACAGGGTCCTACGAGCAGTACTTC. Its protein is CASSETGSYEQYF.

This chain links TRBV29-1 with TRBJ2-1, with TRBD2 matching over 8 bases. The CDR3 extends over 14 amino acids. The V gene's germline CDR1 is SQVTM and CDR2 ANQGSEA. Germline trimming cut 5 bases from V and 3 bases from J; bases unmatched to any gene: 6. As DNA, the CDR3 is TGCAGCGTTTATGGCAGCGGGGGCTACAATGAGCAGTTCTTC. Translation gives CSVYGSGGYNEQFF.

The V and J genes are TRBV11-2 and TRBJ1-3; D gene unclear. Germline V gives CDR1 SGHAT, CDR2 FQNNGV. CDR3 length: 14 amino acids. Trimming pared 0 bases from V and 2 bases from J, leaving 5 bases between. The CDR3 bases are TGTGCCAGCAGCTTAGACAGAGCTGGAAACACCATATATTTT. The encoded protein is CASSLDRAGNTIYF. Variable domain in full (rest from reference TRBV11-2 and TRBJ1-3): EAGVAQSPRYKIIEKRQSVAFWCNPISGHATLYWYQQILGQGPKLLIQFQNNGVVDDSQLPKDRFSAERLKGVDSTLKIQPAKLEDSAVYLCASSLDRAGNTIYFGEGSWLTVV.

V and J are TRBV28 and TRBJ1-1, with a weak D call TRBD1 (6 bases). This CDR3 region has 11 residues. V shed 8 bases and J shed 7 bases, with 11 bases lying between them. In germline, CDR1 is MDHEN, CDR2 SYDVKM. CDR3 DNA: TGTGCCAGCTCCCTGGACAGTGAAGCTTTCTTT. It codes for CASSLDSEAFF.